Shown below are 28 T cell receptor beta chains from a single sample sequenced in a study of cytomegalovirus exposure and HLA in healthy donors. 60 Vbeta and 13 Jbeta primers were used in PCR. Generated by immunoSEQ multiplex PCR, the TCRdb table keeps only in-frame clones and is missing some. The data contain fewer than 200,000 clones, 75% to 90% of them singletons. Sequencing was performed on PBMCs. Receptors originate from a woman aged 45 to 65 in good health and CMV-seropositive.

This chain links TRBV9 with TRBJ1-5, with a possible D match to TRBD1 (5 bases). Germline V lookup: CDR1 SGDLS, CDR2 YYNGEE. V was cut by 4 bases and J by 1 base, with 12 bases left in between. The CDR3 runs 15 residues. CDR3 region: CASSRGAGSNQPQHF. The CDR3 DNA follows: TGTGCCAGCAGCAGGGGCGCAGGAAGCAATCAGCCCCAGCATTTT.

This chain joins TRBV2 and TRBJ2-1; 11 bases align to TRBD2. The CDR3 has 15 amino acids. The V gene end was trimmed by 4 bases and the J gene end by 6 bases; junction bases not matched to a gene: 5. The V gene's germline CDR1 is SNHLY and CDR2 FYNNEI. CDR3 sequence (DNA): TGTGCCAGCAGTGCACTAGCGGGAGTCGGCAATGAGCAGTTCTTC. Its protein product is CASSALAGVGNEQFF.

The J gene is TRBJ2-3, the V gene TRBV7-3; possible D gene TRBD1, 6 bases. V was trimmed by 6 bases and J by 6 bases, leaving 16 bases between them. Germline CDR1 is SGHTA and CDR2 is FQGTGA. The CDR3 spans 14 residues. The CDR3 coding sequence is TGTGCCAGCAGTCAAACGATCACAGGGGATACGCAGTATTTT. Its protein product is CASSQTITGDTQYF.

J is TRBJ2-2 and V is TRBV5-1; 13 bases are shared with TRBD2. CDR3 size: 16 residues. The germline gives CDR1 SGHRS, CDR2 YFSETQ. The ends lost 4 bases at V and 5 bases at J; junction bases unmatched: 5. The chain's CDR3 is CASSIRTSGSTGELFF. The CDR3 DNA reads as TGCGCCAGCAGCATACGGACTAGCGGGAGTACCGGGGAGCTGTTTTTT.

This rearrangement joins TRBV27 to TRBJ2-7; TRBD2 might be the D (6 bases). The CDR3 sequence is 13 residues long. Germline CDR1 reads MNHEY; CDR2 reads SMNVEV (reference sequence). The V end was cut by 0 bases, the J end by 3 bases, with 6 bases between. CDR3 nucleotide sequence: TGTGCCAGCAGTTTATCGGGGGGCTACGAGCAGTACTTC. Its protein product is CASSLSGGYEQYF.

Comment on this clone: Other DNA sequences of this sample code for an identical CDR3. The V and J genes are TRBV6-1 and TRBJ2-5; D remains ambiguous. This CDR3 is built from 12 residues. Germline V gene sequence: CDR1 MNHNS, CDR2 SASEGT. V was clipped by 7 bases and J by 6 bases, with 12 bases between them. CDR3 sequence: CASIGVVQTQYF. In DNA form, the CDR3 reads TGTGCCAGCATTGGAGTCGTCCAGACCCAGTACTTC.

The chain links TRBV5-1 to TRBJ2-3, with TRBD1 identical over 9 bases. V trimming: 4 bases; J trimming: 2 bases; junction bases outside the gene matches: 5. Germline CDR1 is SGHRS and CDR2 is YFSETQ. The CDR3 runs to 15 residues. As DNA, the CDR3 is TGCGCCAGCAGCACAGGGGGCCGACACACAGATACGCAGTATTTT. Its protein is CASSTGGRHTDTQYF.

This sequence joins TRBV19 and TRBJ1-2, with D possibly matching TRBD1 (6 bases). This CDR3 is 13 amino acids long. The V and J ends lost 7 bases and 2 bases respectively, with 11 bases between them. CDR1 LNHDA and CDR2 SQIVND come from the germline V gene (reference sequence). CDR3 residues: CASKGGPNYGYTF. DNA of the CDR3: TGTGCCAGTAAGGGGGGGCCCAACTATGGCTACACCTTC.

V usage is TRBV5-1 and J usage is TRBJ2-6, with D possibly TRBD1 on 6 matching bases. The germline V and J ends were trimmed by 2 bases and 4 bases, with 10 bases remaining between them. The germline V gene has CDR1 SGHRS and CDR2 YFSETQ. The CDR3 contains 15 residues. The CDR3 DNA reads TGCGCCAGCAGCTTCACAGGGTCGGGGGCCAACGTCCTGACTTTC. It yields the protein CASSFTGSGANVLTF. Looking up the rest from reference TRBV5-1 and TRBJ2-6 gives the full variable domain: KAGVTQTPRYLIKTRGQQVTLSCSPISGHRSVSWYQQTPGQGLQFLFEYFSETQRNKGNFPGRFSGRQFSNSRSEMNVSTLELGDSALYLCASSFTGSGANVLTFGAGSRLTVL.

The chain has TRBV11-2 and TRBJ2-1; 14 bases are a match to TRBD2. J gave up 6 bases and V 5 bases, and 3 bases lay outside the gene matches. Germline V gene sequence: CDR1 SGHAT, CDR2 FQNNGV. The CDR3 sequence is 15 residues long. This CDR3 is CASSRGLAGGNEQFF. The DNA of the CDR3 is TGTGCCAGCAGCCGCGGACTAGCGGGGGGCAATGAGCAGTTCTTC.

The chain employs TRBV27 and TRBJ2-7; TRBD1 aligns across 8 bases. The ends lost 5 bases at V and 4 bases at J; junction bases unmatched: 10. The CDR3 sequence is 15 residues long. Looked up from germline, CDR1 is MNHEY and CDR2 is SMNVEV (reference sequence). The CDR3 DNA reads TGTGCCAGCAGTCCTGACAGGGGAGGATTTTACGAGCAGTACTTC. Its protein product is CASSPDRGGFYEQYF.

V and J are TRBV11-2 and TRBJ2-3; D perhaps matches TRBD1 (6 bases). The germline CDR1 and CDR2 sequences are SGHAT and FQNNGV. The CDR3 is made up of 15 amino acids. Between the trimmed V and J ends, which lost 5 bases and 5 bases, there was a span of 17 bases. CDR3 nucleotide sequence: TGTGCCAGCAGCCCGAGGACAGATATGGGAGATACGCAGTATTTT. This encodes CASSPRTDMGDTQYF.

V gene TRBV20-1 combines with J gene TRBJ1-1; D gene unclear. The CDR3 is made up of 11 amino acids. The germline V gene has CDR1 DFQATT and CDR2 SNEGSKA (reference sequence). Trimming took off 6 bases at V and 8 bases at J, with 13 bases between the two ends. CDR3 coding DNA: TGCAGTGCCTTCCCGACACCAGAAGCTTTCTTT. This translates into CSAFPTPEAFF.

The chain uses TRBV5-1 and TRBJ2-5; TRBD1 is a possible D gene (6 bases). The CDR3 is 14 amino acids. Trimming stripped 5 bases from V and 3 bases from J, with 14 bases between. In germline, CDR1 is SGHRS, CDR2 YFSETQ. CDR3: CASRQGPSEETQYF. CDR3 nucleotide sequence: TGCGCCAGCAGACAGGGACCTTCCGAAGAGACCCAGTACTTC. The variable domain in full, completed from reference TRBV5-1 and TRBJ2-5, reads KAGVTQTPRYLIKTRGQQVTLSCSPISGHRSVSWYQQTPGQGLQFLFEYFSETQRNKGNFPGRFSGRQFSNSRSEMNVSTLELGDSALYLCASRQGPSEETQYFGPGTRLLVL.

The chain employs TRBV7-2 and TRBJ2-5; perhaps TRBD1 as D (6 bases). Germline CDR1 is SGHTA and CDR2 is FQGNSA. Deletions cut 7 bases from V and 4 bases from J, with 19 bases between. The CDR3 extends over 15 amino acids. CDR3 sequence reads: CASTHSGTQGETQYF. The CDR3 bases are TGTGCCAGCACCCACTCCGGGACACAGGGAGAGACCCAGTACTTC.

The chain recombines TRBV5-1 with TRBJ1-5; D ambiguous. Germline-derived CDR1 and CDR2 are SGHRS and YFSETQ. Trimming removed 0 bases from V and 5 bases from J, with 6 bases in between. CDR3 length equals 13 residues. The DNA of the CDR3 is TGCGCCAGCAGCTTGGGGCCTGATCAGCCCCAGCATTTT. As protein: CASSLGPDQPQHF.

This chain joins TRBV30 and TRBJ2-3; 10 bases map to TRBD2. The CDR3 runs to 16 residues. V lost 1 base to trimming and J lost 4 bases; unmatched junction nucleotides: 8. Germline V gene lookup returns CDR1 GTSNPN and CDR2 SVGIG (reference sequence). The CDR3 region has the DNA TGTGCCTGGAGTGCCCGGGGAGCGGGGGGGGCAGATACGCAGTATTTT. The encoded protein is CAWSARGAGGADTQYF.

This clone has only one observation. J is TRBJ2-3 and V is TRBV7-2, with TRBD2 matching 9 bases. Germline V CDR1 and CDR2: SGHTA, FQGNSA. This CDR3 has 15 amino acids. Losses at the gene ends were 8 bases for V and 5 bases for J; bases not matched to a gene: 11. CDR3: CASGWGLAHRDTQYF. The CDR3 DNA reads as TGTGCCAGCGGCTGGGGACTAGCCCATCGAGATACGCAGTATTTT.

The genes are TRBV19 and TRBJ1-5, with 8 bases lining up with TRBD1. V shed 10 bases, J shed 0 bases, and the junction held 11 bases outside the gene matches. There are 16 residues in the CDR3. In germline, CDR1 is LNHDA, CDR2 SQIVND (reference sequence). CDR3 amino acids: CATSTGAEYSNQPQHF. DNA for the CDR3: TGTGCCACTTCGACAGGGGCGGAATATAGCAATCAGCCCCAGCATTTT.

The chain employs TRBV29-1 and TRBJ2-1, with TRBD2 matching 7 bases. The CDR3 is 14 residues long. Germline V gene sequence: CDR1 SQVTM, CDR2 ANQGSEA. The ends lost 1 base at V and 6 bases at J; junction bases unmatched: 6. CDR3 DNA: TGCAGCGTTGAAGTGGGGAGGGCTGGCAATGAGCAGTTCTTC. Translation: CSVEVGRAGNEQFF.

Comment on this clone: The junction and the germline gene differ at one end; a read error may be behind it. This same CDR3 is encoded by further DNA sequences in the sample. The J gene is TRBJ1-4, the V gene TRBV19; 7 bases fit TRBD1. Per germline, CDR1 LNHDA and CDR2 SQIVND (reference sequence). This CDR3 spans 15 amino acids. The CDR3 loop reads CASSGQVSTNEKLFF. CDR3 nucleotides: TGTGCCAGCAGTGGACAGGTCTCAACTAATGAAAAACTATTTTTT.

V is TRBV11-2 and J is TRBJ2-1; 9 positions agree with TRBD2. The CDR3 is made up of 16 amino acids. J was trimmed by 4 bases and V by 3 bases; bases with no gene match: 7. Germline V gene data show CDR1 as SGHAT and CDR2 as FQNNGV. CDR3 amino acids: CASSFLSSGIYNEQFF. The CDR3 nucleotides are TGTGCCAGCAGCTTCTTATCTAGCGGGATTTACAATGAGCAGTTCTTC.

This clone was seen a handful of times. The V and J genes are TRBV7-9 and TRBJ2-1; D gene uncertain. Trimming took off 5 bases at V and 6 bases at J, with 17 bases between the two ends. The V gene's germline CDR1 is SEHNR and CDR2 FQNEAQ (reference sequence). This CDR3 contains 15 residues. The CDR3 bases are TGTGCCAGCAGCATGGGCCTTACCCCCACCAATGAGCAGTTCTTC. Protein product: CASSMGLTPTNEQFF.

This rearrangement joins TRBV9 to TRBJ2-2; D is perhaps TRBD2 (6 bases). V was trimmed by 6 bases and J by 4 bases, leaving 10 bases between them. The CDR3 runs to 13 residues. The germline gives CDR1 SGDLS, CDR2 YYNGEE. CDR3 residues: CASMRGGTGELFF. DNA of the CDR3: TGTGCCAGCATGAGGGGAGGCACCGGGGAGCTGTTTTTT.

The rearrangement uses TRBV4-2 and TRBJ1-1, with TRBD1 matching 7 bases. Per germline, CDR1 LGHNA and CDR2 YNFKEQ. This CDR3 is built from 16 residues. J lost 6 bases, V lost 3 bases, and 13 bases had no gene match. The CDR3 region is CASSHVQGPGSAEAFF. The CDR3 DNA reads as TGTGCCAGCAGCCATGTACAGGGGCCAGGGAGCGCTGAAGCTTTCTTT.

The gene calls are TRBV5-1 and TRBJ2-7, with D tentatively TRBD1 (6 bases). Trimming removed 2 bases from V and 7 bases from J, with 7 bases in between. Germline V gives CDR1 SGHRS, CDR2 YFSETQ. The CDR3 has 11 residues. The DNA of the CDR3 is TGCGCCAGCAGCTTCGGACAGGAGCAGTACTTC. This codes for CASSFGQEQYF.

The CDR3 DNA reads as TGTGCCAGTAGTATCTCGGGACAGGGACCTGATGGCTACACCTTC. It encodes CASSISGQGPDGYTF. The chain carries TRBV19 and TRBJ1-2, with 9 nucleotides matching TRBD1. CDR1 and CDR2 (germline): LNHDA, SQIVND (reference sequence). The CDR3 has 15 residues. V gave up 3 bases and J gave up 6 bases; unmatched junction bases: 8.

The rearrangement uses TRBV5-1 and TRBJ2-7, with TRBD1 matching 8 bases. V lost 1 base to trimming and J lost 6 bases; unmatched junction nucleotides: 9. Germline V gives CDR1 SGHRS, CDR2 YFSETQ. The CDR3 loop spans 15 amino acids. This chain's CDR3 is CASSLQGTGKGEQYF. The DNA for the CDR3 is TGCGCCAGCAGCTTGCAGGGGACAGGAAAGGGCGAGCAGTACTTC.